The sequence of this T cell receptor beta chain was determined in a study of neoadjuvant anti-PD-1 for oral cavity cancer. Patients were newly diagnosed with stage II-IVA oral cavity squamous cell carcinoma without prior systemic or radiation treatment. Here immunoSEQ multiplex PCR was the method, and the copy in TCRdb shows in-frame clones only, minus some. Here the sample spans roughly 34,000 clones, about 86% being singletons. Germline values: CDR1 LGHNA, CDR2 YSLEER. V lost 0 bases to trimming and J lost 0 bases, with 17 bases between them. There are 18 residues in the CDR3. Material: PBMCs, obtained before nivolumab (anti-PD-1) treatment. The receptor was derived from a person aged 40-85 years with oral cavity squamous cell carcinoma. This chain joins TRBV4-3 and TRBJ1-1; no clear D gene. Written as DNA, the CDR3 is TGCGCCAGCAGCCAAGAGATGAGTAGCCTCGGGTTGAACACTGAAGCTTTCTTT. It translates to CASSQEMSSLGLNTEAFF.